Each of the 8 T cell receptor beta chains below was sequenced from the same sample in a study of T cell responses to AZD1222 COVID-19 vaccine (dated by TCRdb to the early 2020s). Receptor amplification or capture employed the immunoSEQ multiplex PCR assay. TCRdb carries this immuneACCESS record with in-frame sequences only. Its versions omit some clonotypes, under half of them owing to an unresolved V gene in the studies checked, with the rest unexplained. This sample is represented by some 100,000 clones; around 87% of them were singletons. Under 3% of the sample rests with the top ten. The time point label here, explained by the study, means: about 28 days (+/-7) after the second vaccine dose. The sample in question was peripheral blood, obtained 28 days after the second AZD1222 dose. The receptors were gathered from an adult who received the AZD1222 COVID-19 vaccine.

The V call is TRBV15, the J call TRBJ1-1, with a tentative D call TRBD1 (5 bases). Per germline, CDR1 LNHNV and CDR2 YYDKDF (reference sequence). V dropped 0 bases and J dropped 6 bases, with 8 bases sitting between them. The CDR3 totals 13 residues. The CDR3 region is CATSRDRQSEAFF. The CDR3 DNA sequence: TGTGCCACCAGCAGAGATAGACAGTCTGAAGCTTTCTTT.

The V call is TRBV7-6, the J call TRBJ2-7; D may match TRBD1 or TRBD2 (5 bases each). CDR3 length: 15 residues. Germline CDR1 SGHVS, CDR2 FNYEAQ. The V end lost 1 base, the J end lost 3 bases, and 13 bases lay between the germline ends. CDR3 in DNA: TGTGCCAGCAGCTTAGGGGGGAGTAAAGGCTACGAGCAGTACTTC. As protein: CASSLGGSKGYEQYF.

The chain combines TRBV28 with TRBJ1-2, with TRBD1 matching over 7 bases. Germline loops: CDR1 MDHEN, CDR2 SYDVKM. After removal of 3 bases from V and 8 bases from J, the junction contained 3 bases not matched to a gene. The CDR3 spans 12 residues. The CDR3 coding sequence is TGTGCCAGCAGTTTGACAGGGCCGGGCTACACCTTC. This encodes CASSLTGPGYTF.

The CDR3 region has the DNA TGCAGCGTCGCCGGACTAGCGGGTGGCACAGATACGCAGTATTTT. Its translation: CSVAGLAGGTDTQYF. The chain combines TRBV29-1 with TRBJ2-3; TRBD2 matches 11 bases. Germline CDR1 SQVTM, CDR2 ANQGSEA. The CDR3 has 15 amino acids. J gave up 1 base and V 6 bases, and 6 bases lay outside the gene matches.

This clone has just one count. The chain recombines TRBV4-1 with TRBJ2-1, with D perhaps TRBD2 (7 bases). Germline values: CDR1 MGHRA, CDR2 YSYEKL. Trimming left V 0 bases short and J 2 bases short, with 14 bases between. The CDR3 sequence is 17 residues long. CDR3 coding DNA: TGCGCCAGCAGCCAAGATAGCTGGGGGGGCGCCTACAATGAGCAGTTCTTC. This sequence encodes CASSQDSWGGAYNEQFF.

This chain uses TRBV9 with TRBJ1-4, with a possible D match to TRBD1 (6 bases). This CDR3 has 14 amino acids. Trimming removed 2 bases at V and 8 bases at J, with 13 bases between. The germline V gene has CDR1 SGDLS and CDR2 YYNGEE. The CDR3 DNA reads TGTGCCAGCAGCGTCGGACAGAGCGGCGAAAAACTGTTTTTT. It codes for CASSVGQSGEKLFF.

The J gene is TRBJ1-6, the V gene TRBV28; D may be TRBD1 (5 bases). There are 17 residues in the CDR3. Germline V CDR1 and CDR2: MDHEN, SYDVKM. CDR3 in amino acids: CAIGAGSAGSYNSPLHF. The CDR3 DNA reads as TGTGCTATAGGGGCGGGGTCCGCCGGCTCCTATAATTCACCCCTCCACTTT.

The chain is built from TRBV11-2 and TRBJ2-1, with 7 bases matching TRBD1. Trimming took 4 bases from V and 8 from J; bases not matched to a gene: 11. Germline CDR1 is SGHAT and CDR2 is FQNNGV. This CDR3 region has 15 residues. CDR3 sequence (DNA): TGTGCCAGCAGCTCTCTCCGACAGGGATGGCATGAGCAGTTCTTC. Protein: CASSSLRQGWHEQFF.